The clone carrying this TCR beta chain was seen a single time. The data derive from a study of T cell responses to AZD1222 COVID-19 vaccine. Repertoires were generated with immunoSEQ multiplex PCR, while TCRdb's copy carries only in-frame clones and drops some. The sample holds some 79,000 clones, over 60% seen once. Germline V gives CDR1 LNHDA, CDR2 SQIVND (reference sequence). Trimming at V came to 1 base and at J to 3 bases, leaving 4 bases not matched to a gene. This CDR3 region has 15 residues. The chain joins TRBV19 to TRBJ2-7, with 9 bases matching TRBD2. The clonotype was recovered from an adult who received the AZD1222 COVID-19 vaccine. Specimen: peripheral blood, collected 28 days after the second AZD1222 dose. In DNA, the CDR3 is TGTGCCAGTAGTATAGGGCGGGAGGGCCTCTACGAGCAGTACTTC. Translated, it gives CASSIGREGLYEQYF.